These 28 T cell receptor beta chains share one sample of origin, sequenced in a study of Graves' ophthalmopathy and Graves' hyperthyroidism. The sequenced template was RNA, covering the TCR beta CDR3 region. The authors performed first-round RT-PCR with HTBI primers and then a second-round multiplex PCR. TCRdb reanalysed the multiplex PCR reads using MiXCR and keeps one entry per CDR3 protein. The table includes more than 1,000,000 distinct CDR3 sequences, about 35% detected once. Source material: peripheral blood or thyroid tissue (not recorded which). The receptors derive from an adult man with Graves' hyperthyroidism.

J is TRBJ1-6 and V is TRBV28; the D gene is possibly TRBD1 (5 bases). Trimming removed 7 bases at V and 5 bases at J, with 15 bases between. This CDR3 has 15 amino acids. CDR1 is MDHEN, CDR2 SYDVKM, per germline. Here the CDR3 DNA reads TGTGCCAGCACCCCCGAGGGACGGAATAATTCACCCCTCCACTTT. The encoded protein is CASTPEGRNNSPLHF.

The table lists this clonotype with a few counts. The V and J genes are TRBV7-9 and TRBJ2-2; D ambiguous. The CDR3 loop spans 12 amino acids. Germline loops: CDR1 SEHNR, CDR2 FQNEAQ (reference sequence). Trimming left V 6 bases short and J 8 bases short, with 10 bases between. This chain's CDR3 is CASSRLLGELFF. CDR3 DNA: TGTGCCAGCAGTCGGCTCCTTGGGGAGCTGTTTTTT.

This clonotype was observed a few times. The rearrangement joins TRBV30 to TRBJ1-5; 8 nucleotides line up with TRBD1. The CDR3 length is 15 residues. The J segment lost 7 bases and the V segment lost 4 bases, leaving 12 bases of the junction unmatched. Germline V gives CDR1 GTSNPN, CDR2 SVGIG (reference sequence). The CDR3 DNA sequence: TGTGCCTGGACTTCGGGACAGGTTATGAAGCAGCCCCAGCATTTT. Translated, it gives CAWTSGQVMKQPQHF.

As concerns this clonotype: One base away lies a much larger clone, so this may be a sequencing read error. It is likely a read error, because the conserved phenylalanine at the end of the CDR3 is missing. Here the CDR3 DNA reads TGCGCCAGCAGCCAAGATACGGGGACCTATGGCTACACCCTC. It encodes CASSQDTGTYGYTL. The genes are TRBV4-3 and TRBJ1-2; possibly TRBD1 for D (5 bases). V was trimmed by 0 bases and J by 4 bases, leaving 9 bases between them. Germline CDR1 LGHNA, CDR2 YSLEER. The CDR3 consists of 14 residues.

CDR3 sequence reads: CASSQEVSSFDGYTF. The CDR3 DNA is TGCGCCAGCAGCCAAGAAGTGTCTAGTTTCGATGGCTACACCTTC. This rearrangement joins TRBV4-1 to TRBJ1-2; D not resolved. The germline CDR1 and CDR2 sequences are MGHRA and YSYEKL. The CDR3 is 15 residues long. V was cut by 0 bases and J by 6 bases, with 14 bases left in between.

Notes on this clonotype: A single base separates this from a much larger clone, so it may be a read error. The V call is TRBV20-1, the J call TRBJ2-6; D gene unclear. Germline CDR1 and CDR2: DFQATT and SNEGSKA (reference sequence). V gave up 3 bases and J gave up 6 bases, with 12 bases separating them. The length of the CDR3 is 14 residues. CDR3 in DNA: TGCAGTGCTAGTCCAGGCGCTGAGGCCAACGTCCTGACTTTC. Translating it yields CSASPGAEANVLTF.

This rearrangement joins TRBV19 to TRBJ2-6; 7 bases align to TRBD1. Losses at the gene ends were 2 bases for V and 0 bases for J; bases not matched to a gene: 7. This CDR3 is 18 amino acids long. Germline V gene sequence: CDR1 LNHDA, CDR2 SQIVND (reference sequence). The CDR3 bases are TGTGCCAGTAGTATATCCGGCCGACAGGGCTCTGGGGCCAACGTCCTGACTTTC. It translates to CASSISGRQGSGANVLTF.

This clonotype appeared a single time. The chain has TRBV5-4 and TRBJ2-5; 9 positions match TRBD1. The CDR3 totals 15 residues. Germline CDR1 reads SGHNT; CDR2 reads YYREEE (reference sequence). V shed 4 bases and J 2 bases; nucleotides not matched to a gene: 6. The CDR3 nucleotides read TGTGCCAGCAGCGACAGGGGGTCCTCACAAGAGACCCAGTACTTC. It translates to CASSDRGSSQETQYF.

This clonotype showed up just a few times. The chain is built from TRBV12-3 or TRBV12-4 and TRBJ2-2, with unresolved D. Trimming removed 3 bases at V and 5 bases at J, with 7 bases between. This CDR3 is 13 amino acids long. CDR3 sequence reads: CASSFAMTGELFF. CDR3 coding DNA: TGTGCCAGCAGTTTTGCAATGACCGGGGAGCTGTTTTTT.

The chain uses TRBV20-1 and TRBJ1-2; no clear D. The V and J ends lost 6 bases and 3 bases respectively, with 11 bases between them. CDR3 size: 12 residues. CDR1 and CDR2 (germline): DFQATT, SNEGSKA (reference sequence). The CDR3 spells CSAPLEDYGYTF. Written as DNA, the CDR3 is TGCAGTGCGCCGCTCGAGGACTATGGCTACACCTTC.

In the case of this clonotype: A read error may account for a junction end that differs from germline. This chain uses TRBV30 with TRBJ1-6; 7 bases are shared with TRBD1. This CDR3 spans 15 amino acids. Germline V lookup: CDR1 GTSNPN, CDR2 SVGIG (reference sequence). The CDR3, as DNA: TGTGCCTGGAGTGTAGGAGGGACAGCAAATTCACCCCCCCACTTT. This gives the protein CAWSVGGTANSPPHF.

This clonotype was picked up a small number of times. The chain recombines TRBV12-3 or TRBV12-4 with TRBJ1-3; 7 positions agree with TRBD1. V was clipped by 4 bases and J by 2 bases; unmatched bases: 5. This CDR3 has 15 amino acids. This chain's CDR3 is CASSSDREAGNTIYF. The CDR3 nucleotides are TGTGCCAGCAGTTCCGACAGGGAGGCTGGAAACACCATATATTTT.

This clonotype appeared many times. The CDR3 nucleotides read TGTGCCACCAGTGACGCGGAGACCCAGTACTTC. This translates into CATSDAETQYF. The chain links TRBV24-1 to TRBJ2-5; D unresolved. CDR1 and CDR2 (germline): KGHDR, SFDVKD. Trimming pared 4 bases from V and 5 bases from J, leaving 4 bases between. The CDR3 has 11 residues.

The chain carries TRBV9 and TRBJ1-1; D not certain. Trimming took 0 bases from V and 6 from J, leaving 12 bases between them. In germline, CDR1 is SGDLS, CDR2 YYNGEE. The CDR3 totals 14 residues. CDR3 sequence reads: CASSVESRVSEAFF. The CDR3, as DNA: TGTGCCAGCAGCGTAGAGTCGAGGGTTTCTGAAGCTTTCTTT.

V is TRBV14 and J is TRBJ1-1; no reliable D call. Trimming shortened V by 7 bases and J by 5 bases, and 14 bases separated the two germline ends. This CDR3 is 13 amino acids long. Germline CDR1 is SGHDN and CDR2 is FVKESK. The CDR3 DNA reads TGTGCCAGCACGACGACTAGTTGGACTGAAGCTTTCTTT. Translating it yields CASTTTSWTEAFF.

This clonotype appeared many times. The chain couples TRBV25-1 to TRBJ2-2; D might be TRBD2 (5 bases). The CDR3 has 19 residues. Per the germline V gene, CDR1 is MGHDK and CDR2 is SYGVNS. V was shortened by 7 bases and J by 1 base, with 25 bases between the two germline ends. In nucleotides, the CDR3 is TGTGCCAGCAACCAAAGAAAATCTCGGGAAGGACTGAACACCGGGGAGCTGTTTTTT. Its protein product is CASNQRKSREGLNTGELFF.

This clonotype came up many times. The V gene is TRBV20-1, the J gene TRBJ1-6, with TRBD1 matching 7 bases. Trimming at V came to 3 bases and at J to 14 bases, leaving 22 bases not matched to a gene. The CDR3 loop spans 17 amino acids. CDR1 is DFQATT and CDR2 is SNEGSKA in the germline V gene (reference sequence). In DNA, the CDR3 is TGCAGTGCTAGTCGTCTGTTGGGGCAGGGGGAACTTTTTGCCCTCCACTTT. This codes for CSASRLLGQGELFALHF.

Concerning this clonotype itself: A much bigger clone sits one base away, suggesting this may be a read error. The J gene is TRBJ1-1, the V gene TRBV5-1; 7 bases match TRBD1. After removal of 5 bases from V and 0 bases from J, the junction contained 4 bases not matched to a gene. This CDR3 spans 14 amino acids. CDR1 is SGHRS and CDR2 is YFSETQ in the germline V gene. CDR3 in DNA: TGCGCCAGCAGGGGGGGACAGATGAACACTGAAGCTTTCTTT. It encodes CASRGGQMNTEAFF.

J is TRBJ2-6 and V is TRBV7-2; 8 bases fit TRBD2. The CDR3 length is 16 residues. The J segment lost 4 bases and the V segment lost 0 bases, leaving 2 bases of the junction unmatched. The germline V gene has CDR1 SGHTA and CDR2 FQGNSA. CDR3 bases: TGTGCCAGCAGCTTAGCGGCTAGCGGGGGGGCCAACGTCCTGACTTTC. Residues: CASSLAASGGANVLTF.

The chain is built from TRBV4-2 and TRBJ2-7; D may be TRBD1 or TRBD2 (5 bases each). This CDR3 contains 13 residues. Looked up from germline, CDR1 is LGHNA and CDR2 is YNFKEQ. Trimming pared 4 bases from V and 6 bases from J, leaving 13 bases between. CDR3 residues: CASSLRARGEQYF. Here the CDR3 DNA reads TGTGCCAGCAGCCTCCGGGCGAGGGGCGAGCAGTACTTC.

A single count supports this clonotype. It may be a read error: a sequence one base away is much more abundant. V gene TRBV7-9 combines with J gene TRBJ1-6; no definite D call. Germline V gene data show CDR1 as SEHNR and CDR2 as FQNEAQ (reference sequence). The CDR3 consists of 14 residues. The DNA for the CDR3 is TGTGCCAGCAGCTTGGCAGAAAATAATTCACCCCGCCACTTT. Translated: CASSLAENNSPRHF. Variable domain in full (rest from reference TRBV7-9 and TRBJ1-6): DTGVSQNPRHKITKRGQNVTFRCDPISEHNRLYWYRQTLGQGPEFLTYFQNEAQLEKSRLLSDRFSAERPKGSFSTLEIQRTEQGDSAMYLCASSLAENNSPRHFGNGTRLTVT.

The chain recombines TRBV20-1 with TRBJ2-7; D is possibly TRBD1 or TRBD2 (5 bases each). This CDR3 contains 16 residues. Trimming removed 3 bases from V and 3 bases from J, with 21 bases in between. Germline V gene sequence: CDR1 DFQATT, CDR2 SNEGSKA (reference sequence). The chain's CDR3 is CSARIPSGTTGYEQYF. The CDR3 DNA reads TGCAGTGCTAGGATTCCTAGTGGGACGACGGGCTACGAGCAGTACTTC.

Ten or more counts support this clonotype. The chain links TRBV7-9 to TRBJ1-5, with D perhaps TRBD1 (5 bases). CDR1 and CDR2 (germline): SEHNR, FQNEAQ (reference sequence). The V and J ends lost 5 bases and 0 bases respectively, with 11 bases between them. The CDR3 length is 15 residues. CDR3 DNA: TGTGCCAGCAGCGCTGGGACGGTTAGCAATCAGCCCCAGCATTTT. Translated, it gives CASSAGTVSNQPQHF.

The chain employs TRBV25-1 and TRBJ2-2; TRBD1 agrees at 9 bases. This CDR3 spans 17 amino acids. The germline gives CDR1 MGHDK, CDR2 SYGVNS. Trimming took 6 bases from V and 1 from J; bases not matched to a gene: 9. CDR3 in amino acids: CASRPTGTGWNTGELFF. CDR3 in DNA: TGTGCCAGCAGGCCTACCGGGACAGGGTGGAACACCGGGGAGCTGTTTTTT.

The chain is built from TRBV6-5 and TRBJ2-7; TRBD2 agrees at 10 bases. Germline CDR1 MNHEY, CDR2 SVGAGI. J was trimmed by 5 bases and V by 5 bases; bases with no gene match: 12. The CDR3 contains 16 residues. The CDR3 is CASSEVPSGRHDEQYF. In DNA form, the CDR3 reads TGTGCCAGCAGTGAAGTCCCTAGCGGGAGACACGACGAGCAGTACTTC.

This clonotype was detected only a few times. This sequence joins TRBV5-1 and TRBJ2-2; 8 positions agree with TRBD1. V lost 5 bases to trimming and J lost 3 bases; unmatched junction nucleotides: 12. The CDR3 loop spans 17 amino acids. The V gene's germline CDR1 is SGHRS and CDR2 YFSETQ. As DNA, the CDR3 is TGCGCCAGCAGACACAACCGGGACAGGTCCTACACCGGGGAGCTGTTTTTT. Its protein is CASRHNRDRSYTGELFF.

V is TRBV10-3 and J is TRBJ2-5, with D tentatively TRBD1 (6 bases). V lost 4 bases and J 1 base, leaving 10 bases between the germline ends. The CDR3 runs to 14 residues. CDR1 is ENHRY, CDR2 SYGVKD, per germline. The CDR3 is CAISGTASQETQYF. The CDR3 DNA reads TGTGCCATCAGTGGGACAGCATCCCAAGAGACCCAGTACTTC.

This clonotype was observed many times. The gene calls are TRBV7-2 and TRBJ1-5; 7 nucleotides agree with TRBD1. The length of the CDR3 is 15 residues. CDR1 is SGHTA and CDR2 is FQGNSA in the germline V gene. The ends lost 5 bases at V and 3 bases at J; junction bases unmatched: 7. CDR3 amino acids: CASSLRQGDNQPQHF. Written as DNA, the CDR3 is TGTGCCAGCAGCCTGAGACAGGGAGACAATCAGCCCCAGCATTTT.